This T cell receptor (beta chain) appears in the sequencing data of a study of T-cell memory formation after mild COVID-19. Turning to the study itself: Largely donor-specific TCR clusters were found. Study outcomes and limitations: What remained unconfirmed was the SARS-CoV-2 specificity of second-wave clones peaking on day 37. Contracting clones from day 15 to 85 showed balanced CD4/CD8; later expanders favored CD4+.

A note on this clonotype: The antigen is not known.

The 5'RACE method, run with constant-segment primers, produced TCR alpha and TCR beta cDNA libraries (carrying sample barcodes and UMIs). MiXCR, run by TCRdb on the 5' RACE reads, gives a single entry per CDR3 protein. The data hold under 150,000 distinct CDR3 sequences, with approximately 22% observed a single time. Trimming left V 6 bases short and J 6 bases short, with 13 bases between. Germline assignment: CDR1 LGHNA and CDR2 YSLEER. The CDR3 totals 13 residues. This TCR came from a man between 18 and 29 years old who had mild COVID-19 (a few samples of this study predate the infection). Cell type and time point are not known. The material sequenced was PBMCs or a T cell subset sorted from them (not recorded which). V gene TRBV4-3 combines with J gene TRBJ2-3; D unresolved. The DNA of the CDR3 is TGCGCCAGCAGTACCGCAGGCGGCGATACGCAGTATTTT. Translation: CASSTAGGDTQYF.